The clone carrying this T cell receptor beta chain was found a few times. The CDR3 is 15 residues long. In germline, CDR1 is SGHVS, CDR2 FQNEAQ. Trimming shortened V by 5 bases and J by 1 base, and 12 bases separated the two germline ends. This entry comes from a study of blood T cells in healthy people across ages. On the study more broadly: Template switching caught about one barcoded beta molecule for each two T cells.

Using a J-beta primer mix together with a sample-barcoded 5' primer, a second PCR was run for roughly 7 to 12 cycles. One entry per CDR3 protein results from TCRdb running MiXCR on the 5' RACE reads. The profile shows over 450,000 distinct CDR3 sequences, 24% of them singletons. Each sample yielded at least 6 micrograms of PBMC total RNA. This sample also appeared in a second study, on T cells of mothers and their children. This second study says: The study obtained over 9.5 million TCR beta CDR3 reads per mother and a few million per child. It was found that thymic selection shapes TCR recombination output similarly in related and unrelated pairs.

What was sequenced was blood. The chain joins TRBV7-8 to TRBJ2-1; D is perhaps TRBD1 (6 bases). The clonotype originates from a boy between 5 and 17 years old in good health. CDR3 loop: CASSPGHRSYNEQFF. Written as DNA, the CDR3 is TGTGCCAGCAGCCCGGGACACCGATCCTACAATGAGCAGTTCTTC.